What follows are 2 T cell receptor beta chains derived from one specimen sequenced in a study of radiation and T cells in renal cell carcinoma. The repertoire was sequenced with immunoSEQ multiplex PCR; TCRdb's copy has only in-frame clones and lacks some. The sample has about 150,000 clones; over 80% are singletons. Stated time point: blood 2 weeks post-SBRT. Sample treatment: 15 Gy SBRT to primary tumor, nephrectomy 4 weeks later. Here the sequenced sample was blood, taken from a patient whose treatment included radiotherapy and nephrectomy. Every receptor here comes from a woman aged 50 to 60 with renal cell carcinoma.

The rearrangement uses TRBV7-3 and TRBJ2-3; unclear D gene. V lost 2 bases and J lost 2, with 11 bases in between. From germline, CDR1 is SGHTA and CDR2 FQGTGA. The CDR3 totals 15 residues. In nucleotides, the CDR3 is TGTGCCAGCAGCTTACAGGCTACCCCCACAGATACGCAGTATTTT. This encodes CASSLQATPTDTQYF.

V and J are TRBV29-1 and TRBJ2-2; 7 nucleotides line up with TRBD1. Germline lookup yields CDR1 SQVTM and CDR2 ANQGSEA. The CDR3 length is 14 residues. The junction had 5 bases not matched to a gene; V was cut back by 7 bases and J by 0 bases. CDR3 amino acids: CSGGDRANTGELFF. The CDR3 DNA reads TGCAGCGGAGGAGACAGGGCGAACACCGGGGAGCTGTTTTTT.